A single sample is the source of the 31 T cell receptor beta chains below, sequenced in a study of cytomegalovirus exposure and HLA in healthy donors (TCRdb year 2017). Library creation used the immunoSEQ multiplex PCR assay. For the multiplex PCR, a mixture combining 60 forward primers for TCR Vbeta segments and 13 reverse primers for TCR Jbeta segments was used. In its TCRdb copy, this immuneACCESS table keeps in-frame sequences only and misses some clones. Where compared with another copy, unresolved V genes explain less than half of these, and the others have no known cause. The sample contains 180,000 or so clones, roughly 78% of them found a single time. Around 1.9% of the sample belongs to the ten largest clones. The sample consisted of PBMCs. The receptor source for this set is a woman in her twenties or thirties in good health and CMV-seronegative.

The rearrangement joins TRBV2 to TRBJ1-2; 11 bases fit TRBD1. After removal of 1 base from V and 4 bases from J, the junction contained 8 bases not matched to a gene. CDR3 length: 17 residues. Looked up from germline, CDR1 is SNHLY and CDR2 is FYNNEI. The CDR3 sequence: CASSEDRDRGLFYGYTF. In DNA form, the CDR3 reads TGTGCCAGCAGTGAAGATCGGGACAGGGGGTTGTTCTATGGCTACACCTTC.

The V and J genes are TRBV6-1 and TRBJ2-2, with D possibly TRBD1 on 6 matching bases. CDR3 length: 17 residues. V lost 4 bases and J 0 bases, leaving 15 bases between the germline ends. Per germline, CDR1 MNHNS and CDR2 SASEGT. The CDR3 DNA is TGTGCCAGCAGTGCGCGACAGACAGGAGCGAACACCGGGGAGCTGTTTTTT. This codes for CASSARQTGANTGELFF.

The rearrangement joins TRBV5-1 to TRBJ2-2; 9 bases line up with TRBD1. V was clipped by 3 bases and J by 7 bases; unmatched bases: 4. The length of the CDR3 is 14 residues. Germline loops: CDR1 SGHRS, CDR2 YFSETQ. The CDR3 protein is CASSSDRGDGELFF. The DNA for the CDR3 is TGCGCCAGCAGCTCCGACAGGGGGGACGGGGAGCTGTTTTTT.

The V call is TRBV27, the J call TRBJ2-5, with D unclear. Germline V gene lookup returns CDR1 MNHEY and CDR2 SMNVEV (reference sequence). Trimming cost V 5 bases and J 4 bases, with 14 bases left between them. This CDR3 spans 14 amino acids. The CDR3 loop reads CASSRSRVPETQYF. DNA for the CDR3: TGTGCCAGCAGTCGTTCCCGAGTCCCAGAGACCCAGTACTTC.

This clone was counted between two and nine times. The CDR3 region is CASSIATGNSYEQYF. Written as DNA, the CDR3 is TGTGCCAGTAGTATAGCAACAGGGAACTCCTACGAGCAGTACTTC. V usage is TRBV19 and J usage is TRBJ2-7, with a possible D match to TRBD1 (6 bases). The CDR3 is 15 residues long. V lost 1 base and J 0 bases, leaving 10 bases between the germline ends. Germline-derived CDR1 and CDR2 are LNHDA and SQIVND (reference sequence).

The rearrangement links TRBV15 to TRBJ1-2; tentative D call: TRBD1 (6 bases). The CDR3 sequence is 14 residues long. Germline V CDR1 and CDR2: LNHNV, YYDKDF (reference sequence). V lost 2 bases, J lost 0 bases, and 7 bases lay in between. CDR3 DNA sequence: TGTGCCACCAGCAGACAGGGGACTAACTATGGCTACACCTTC. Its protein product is CATSRQGTNYGYTF.

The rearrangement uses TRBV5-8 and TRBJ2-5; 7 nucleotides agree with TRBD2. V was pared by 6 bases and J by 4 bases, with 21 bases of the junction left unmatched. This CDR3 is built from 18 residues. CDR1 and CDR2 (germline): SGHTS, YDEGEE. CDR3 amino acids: CASTHGVRGGAGAETQYF. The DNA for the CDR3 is TGTGCCAGCACCCACGGGGTGAGGGGAGGGGCCGGGGCAGAGACCCAGTACTTC.

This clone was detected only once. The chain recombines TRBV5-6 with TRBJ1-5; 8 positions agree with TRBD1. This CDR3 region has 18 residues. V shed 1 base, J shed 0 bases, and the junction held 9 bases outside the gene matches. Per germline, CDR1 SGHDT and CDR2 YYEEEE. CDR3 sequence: CASSLMQGAMHSNQPQHF. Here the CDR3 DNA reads TGTGCCAGCAGCTTGATGCAGGGGGCCATGCATAGCAATCAGCCCCAGCATTTT.

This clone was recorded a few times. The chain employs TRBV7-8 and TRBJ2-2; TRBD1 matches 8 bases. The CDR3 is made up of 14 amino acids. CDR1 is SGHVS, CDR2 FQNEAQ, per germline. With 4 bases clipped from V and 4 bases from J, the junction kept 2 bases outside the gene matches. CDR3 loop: CASSSDRATGELFF. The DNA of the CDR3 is TGTGCCAGCAGCTCGGACAGGGCCACCGGGGAGCTGTTTTTT.

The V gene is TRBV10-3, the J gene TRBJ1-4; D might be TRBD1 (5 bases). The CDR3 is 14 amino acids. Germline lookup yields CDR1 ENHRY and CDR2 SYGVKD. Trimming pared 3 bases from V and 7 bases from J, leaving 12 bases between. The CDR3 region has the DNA TGTGCCATCAGTGAAGTCAGGGAGGGTGAAAAACTGTTTTTT. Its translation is CAISEVREGEKLFF.

CDR3 DNA sequence: TGTGCCAGCAGCCTTAACGGAGGTGAAGCTTTCTTT. Translating gives CASSLNGGEAFF. The chain joins TRBV5-6 to TRBJ1-1; D not resolved. Germline V CDR1 and CDR2: SGHDT, YYEEEE. V lost 4 bases and J 7 bases, leaving 11 bases between the germline ends. The CDR3 is 12 residues long. Together with reference TRBV5-6 and TRBJ1-1, the CDR3 gives the full variable domain: DAGVTQSPTHLIKTRGQQVTLRCSPKSGHDTVSWYQQALGQGPQFIFQYYEEEERQRGNFPDRFSGHQFPNYSSELNVNALLLGDSALYLCASSLNGGEAFFGQGTRLTVV.

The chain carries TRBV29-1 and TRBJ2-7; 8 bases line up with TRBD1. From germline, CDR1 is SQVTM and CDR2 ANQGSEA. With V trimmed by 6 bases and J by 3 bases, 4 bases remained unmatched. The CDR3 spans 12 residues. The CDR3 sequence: CSVARGLYEQYF. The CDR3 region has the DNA TGCAGCGTGGCCAGGGGGCTCTACGAGCAGTACTTC.

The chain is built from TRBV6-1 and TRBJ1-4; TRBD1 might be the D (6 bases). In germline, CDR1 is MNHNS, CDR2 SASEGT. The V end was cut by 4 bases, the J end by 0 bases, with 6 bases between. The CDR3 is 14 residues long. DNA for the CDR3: TGTGCCAGCAGTGGGACAGCAACTAATGAAAAACTGTTTTTT. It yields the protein CASSGTATNEKLFF.

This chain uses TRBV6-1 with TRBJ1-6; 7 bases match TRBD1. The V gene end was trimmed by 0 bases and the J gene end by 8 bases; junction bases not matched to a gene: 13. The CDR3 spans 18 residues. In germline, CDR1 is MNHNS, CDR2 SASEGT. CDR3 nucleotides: TGTGCCAGCAGTGAAGCGGGTCACAGGGGATTGGGTTATTCACCCCTCCACTTT. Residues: CASSEAGHRGLGYSPLHF.

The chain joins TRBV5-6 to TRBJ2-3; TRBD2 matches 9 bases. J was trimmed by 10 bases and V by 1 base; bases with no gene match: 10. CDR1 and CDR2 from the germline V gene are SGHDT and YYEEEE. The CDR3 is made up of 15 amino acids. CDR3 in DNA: TGTGCCAGCAGCTTGACGGCGGGGGGGCCTTCGGCGCAGTATTTT. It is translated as CASSLTAGGPSAQYF.

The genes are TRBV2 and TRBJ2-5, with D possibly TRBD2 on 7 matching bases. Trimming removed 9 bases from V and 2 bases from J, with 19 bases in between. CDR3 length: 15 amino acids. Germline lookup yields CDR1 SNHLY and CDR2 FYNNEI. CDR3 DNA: TGTGCCAGTTTGGGGGGGCTAGCGGTACAAGAGACCCAGTACTTC. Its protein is CASLGGLAVQETQYF.

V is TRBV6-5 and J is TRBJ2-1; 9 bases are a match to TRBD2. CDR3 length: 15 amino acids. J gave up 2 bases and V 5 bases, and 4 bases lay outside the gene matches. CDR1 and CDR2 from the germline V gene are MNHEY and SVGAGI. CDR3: CASSLVAGAYNEQFF. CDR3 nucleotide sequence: TGTGCCAGCAGTCTGGTAGCGGGGGCCTACAATGAGCAGTTCTTC.

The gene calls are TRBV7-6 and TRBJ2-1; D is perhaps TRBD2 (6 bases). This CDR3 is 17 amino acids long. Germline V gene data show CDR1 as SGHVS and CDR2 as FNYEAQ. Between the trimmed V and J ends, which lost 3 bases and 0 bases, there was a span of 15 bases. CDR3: CASSLGTSASSYNEQFF. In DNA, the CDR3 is TGTGCCAGCAGCTTGGGGACTTCTGCCAGCTCCTACAATGAGCAGTTCTTC.

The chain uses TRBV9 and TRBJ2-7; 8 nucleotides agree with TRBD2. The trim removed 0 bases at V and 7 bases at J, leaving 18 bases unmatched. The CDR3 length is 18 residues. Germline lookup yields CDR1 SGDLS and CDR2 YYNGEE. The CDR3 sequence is CASSVDESGLAGLGEQYF. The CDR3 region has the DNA TGTGCCAGCAGCGTAGATGAGTCTGGGTTAGCGGGGTTGGGGGAGCAGTACTTC.

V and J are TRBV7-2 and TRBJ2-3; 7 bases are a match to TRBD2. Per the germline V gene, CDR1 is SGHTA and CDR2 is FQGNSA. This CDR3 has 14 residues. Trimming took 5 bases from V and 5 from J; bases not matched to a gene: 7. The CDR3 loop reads CASSPGLGQDTQYF. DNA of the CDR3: TGTGCCAGCAGCCCCGGACTAGGACAAGATACGCAGTATTTT.

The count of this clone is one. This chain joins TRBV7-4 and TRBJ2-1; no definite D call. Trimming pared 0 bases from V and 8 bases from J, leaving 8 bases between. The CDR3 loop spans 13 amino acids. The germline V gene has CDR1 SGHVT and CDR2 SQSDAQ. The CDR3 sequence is CASSLAPGHEQFF. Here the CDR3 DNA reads TGTGCCAGCAGCTTAGCACCTGGCCATGAGCAGTTCTTC. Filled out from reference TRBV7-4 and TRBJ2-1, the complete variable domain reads GAGVSQSPRYKVAKRGRDVALRCDSISGHVTLYWYRQTLGQGSEVLTYSQSDAQRDKSGRPSGRFSAERPERSVSTLKIQRTEQGDSAVYLCASSLAPGHEQFFGPGTRLTVL.

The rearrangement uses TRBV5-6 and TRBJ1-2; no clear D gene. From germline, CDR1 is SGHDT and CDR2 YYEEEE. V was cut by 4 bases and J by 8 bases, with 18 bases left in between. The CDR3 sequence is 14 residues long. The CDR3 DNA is TGTGCCAGCAGCGTTTCTTTGGGATCGGGGGGCTACACCTTC. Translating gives CASSVSLGSGGYTF.

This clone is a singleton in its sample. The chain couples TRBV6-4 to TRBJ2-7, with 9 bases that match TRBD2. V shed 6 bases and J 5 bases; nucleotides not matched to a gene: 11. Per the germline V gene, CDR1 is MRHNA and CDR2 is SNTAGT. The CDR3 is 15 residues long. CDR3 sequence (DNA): TGTGCCAGCAGGCCGCCTAAGCGGGGGGACCACGAGCAGTACTTC. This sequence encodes CASRPPKRGDHEQYF.

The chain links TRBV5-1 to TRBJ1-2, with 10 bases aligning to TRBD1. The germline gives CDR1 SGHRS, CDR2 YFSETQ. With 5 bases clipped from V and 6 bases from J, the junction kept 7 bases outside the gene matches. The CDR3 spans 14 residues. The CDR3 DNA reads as TGCGCCAGCAGTGCTCGGACAGGGGGGGATGGCTACACCTTC. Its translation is CASSARTGGDGYTF.

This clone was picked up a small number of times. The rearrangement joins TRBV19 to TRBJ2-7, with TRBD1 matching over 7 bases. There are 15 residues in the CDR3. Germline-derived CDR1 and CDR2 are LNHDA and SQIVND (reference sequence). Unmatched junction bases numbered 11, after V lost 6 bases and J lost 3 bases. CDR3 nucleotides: TGTGCCAGTAGCACCCTACAGGGGTCCTACTACGAGCAGTACTTC. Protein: CASSTLQGSYYEQYF. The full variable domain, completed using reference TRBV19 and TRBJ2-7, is DGGITQSPKYLFRKEGQNVTLSCEQNLNHDAMYWYRQDPGQGLRLIYYSQIVNDFQKGDIAEGYSVSREKKESFPLTVTSAQKNPTAFYLCASSTLQGSYYEQYFGPGTRLTVT.

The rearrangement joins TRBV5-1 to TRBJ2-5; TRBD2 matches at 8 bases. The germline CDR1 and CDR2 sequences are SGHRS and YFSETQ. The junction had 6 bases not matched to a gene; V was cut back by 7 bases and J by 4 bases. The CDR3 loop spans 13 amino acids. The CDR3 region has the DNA TGCGCCAGCGGAGGCGGGGGGACAGAGACCCAGTACTTC. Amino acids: CASGGGGTETQYF.

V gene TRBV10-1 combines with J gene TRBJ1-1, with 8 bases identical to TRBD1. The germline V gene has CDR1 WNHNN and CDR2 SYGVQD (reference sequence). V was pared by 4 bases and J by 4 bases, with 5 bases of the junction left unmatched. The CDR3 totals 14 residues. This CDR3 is CASSAQGGFTEAFF. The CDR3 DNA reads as TGCGCCAGCAGTGCACAGGGGGGTTTCACTGAAGCTTTCTTT.

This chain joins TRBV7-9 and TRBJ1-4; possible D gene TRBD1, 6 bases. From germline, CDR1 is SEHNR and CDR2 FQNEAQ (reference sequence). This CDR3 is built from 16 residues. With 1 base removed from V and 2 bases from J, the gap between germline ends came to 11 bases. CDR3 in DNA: TGTGCCAGCAGCTTAGGGGCAGGGGCTACTAATGAAAAACTGTTTTTT. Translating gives CASSLGAGATNEKLFF.

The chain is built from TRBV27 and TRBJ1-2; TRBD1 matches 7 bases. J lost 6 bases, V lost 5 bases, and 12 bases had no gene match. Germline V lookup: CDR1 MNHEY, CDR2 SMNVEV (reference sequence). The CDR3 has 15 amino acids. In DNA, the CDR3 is TGTGCCAGCAGTCTACTTCCCTCGACAGGGAATGGCTACACCTTC. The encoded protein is CASSLLPSTGNGYTF.

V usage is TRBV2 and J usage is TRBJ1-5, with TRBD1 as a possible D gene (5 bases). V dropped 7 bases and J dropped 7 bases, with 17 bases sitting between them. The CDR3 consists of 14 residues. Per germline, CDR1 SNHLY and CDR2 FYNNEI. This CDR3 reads CASNRPGPGQPQHF. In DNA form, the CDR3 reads TGTGCCAGCAACCGCCCAGGGCCCGGGCAGCCCCAGCATTTT.

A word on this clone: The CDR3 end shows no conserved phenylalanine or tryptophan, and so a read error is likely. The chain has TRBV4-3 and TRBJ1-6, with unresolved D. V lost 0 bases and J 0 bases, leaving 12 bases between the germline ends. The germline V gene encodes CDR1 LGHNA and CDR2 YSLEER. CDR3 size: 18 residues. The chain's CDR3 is CASSQDSSGSSYNSPLHV. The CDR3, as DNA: TGCGCCAGCAGCCAAGATTCGTCAGGCAGCTCCTATAATTCACCCCTCCACGTT.